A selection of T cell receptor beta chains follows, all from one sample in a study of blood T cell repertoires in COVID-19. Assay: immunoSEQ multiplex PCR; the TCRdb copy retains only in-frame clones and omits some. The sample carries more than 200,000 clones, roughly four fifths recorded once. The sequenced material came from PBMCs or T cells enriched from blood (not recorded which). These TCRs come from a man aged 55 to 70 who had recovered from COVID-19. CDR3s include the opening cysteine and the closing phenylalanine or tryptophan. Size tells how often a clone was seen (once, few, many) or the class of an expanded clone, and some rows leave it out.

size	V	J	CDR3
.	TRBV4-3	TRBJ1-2	CASSQETEPYGYTF
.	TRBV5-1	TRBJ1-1	CASSLPGDTEAFF
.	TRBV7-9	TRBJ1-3	CASSQGTVDTIYF
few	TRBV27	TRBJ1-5	CASSQGQGVAQPQHF
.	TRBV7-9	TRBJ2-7	CASSLLRQGADEQYF
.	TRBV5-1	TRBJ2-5	CASNAGTGSETQYF
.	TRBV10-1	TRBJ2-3	CASSGTSVPQYF
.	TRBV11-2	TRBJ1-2	CASSPIEGGVDYGYTF
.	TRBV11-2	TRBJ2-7	CASSLDGGGIYEQYF
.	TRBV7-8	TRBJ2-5	CASTSGTNRVGETQYF
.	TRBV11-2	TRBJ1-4	CASSLNTGEWAEKLFF
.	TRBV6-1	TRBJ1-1	CASSESWKGGSAFF
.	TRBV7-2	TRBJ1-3	CASSLLSLAGNTIYF
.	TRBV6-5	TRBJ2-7	CASSYGQRGPSYEQYF
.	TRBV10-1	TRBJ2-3	CASSDRVAGGRDTQYF
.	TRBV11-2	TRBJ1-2	CASSVRDRGHNGYTF
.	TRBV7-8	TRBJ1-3	CASRFGGTVSSGNTIYF
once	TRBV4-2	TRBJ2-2	CASSTSGGAGTGELFF
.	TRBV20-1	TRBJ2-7	CSASIQGGSYEQYF
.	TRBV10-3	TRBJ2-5	CAIKGVQETQYF
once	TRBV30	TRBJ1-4	CACQPSPGGFGEKLFF
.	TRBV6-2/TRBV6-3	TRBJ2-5	CASSAGLAGWETQYF
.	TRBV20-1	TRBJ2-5	CSAWGWGGAYF
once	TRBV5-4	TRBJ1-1	CASSEGQGRRNTEAFF
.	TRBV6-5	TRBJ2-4	CASSNDRLAKNIQYF
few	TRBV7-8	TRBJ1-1	CASSSRTGLNTEAFF
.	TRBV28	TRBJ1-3	CASSRFTGSGNTIYF
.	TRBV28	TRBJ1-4	CASSLGGAGNEKLFF
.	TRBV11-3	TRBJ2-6	CASSLAGQPLRANVLTF
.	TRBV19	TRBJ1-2	CASSIYDRGYGYTF
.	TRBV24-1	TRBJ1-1	CATSDSRGRTEAFF
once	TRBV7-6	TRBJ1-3	CASSFADRASGNTIYF
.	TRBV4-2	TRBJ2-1	CASSQLPRGGDEQFF
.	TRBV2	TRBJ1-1	CASVLVAGAFF
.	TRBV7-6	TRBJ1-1	CASSREENTEAFF